A selection of T cell receptor beta chains follows, all from one sample in a study of T cell changes during pregnancy in multiple sclerosis. Profiled with immunoSEQ multiplex PCR; TCRdb holds only in-frame clones, not every one. Among about 39,000 clones listed, almost 95% were seen once. The source material was CD4+ T cells from peripheral blood mononuclear cells, sampled after pregnancy. These TCRs come from a female donor with multiple sclerosis, enrolled in a pregnancy study. The CDR3 runs from the conserved cysteine through the conserved F or W. A D gene is named only where the DNA matches it firmly. Clone size is given for some rows only: seen once, a few or many times, or a class if the clone is expanded.

d_call	j_call	cdr3_length	clone_size	v_call	cdr3_nt	cdr3_aa
TRBD1	TRBJ2-7	13	.	TRBV2	TGTGCCAGCCAGAGGACAGGAAACTACGAGCAGTACTTC	CASQRTGNYEQYF
.	TRBJ1-3	12	.	TRBV10-3	TGTGCCACCACAGACTCTGGAAACACCATATATTTT	CATTDSGNTIYF
TRBD1	TRBJ2-6	19	.	TRBV5-8	TGTGCCAGCAGCTTGGCCGGGACAGGGGGCTTGGGTGGGGCCAACGTCCTGACTTTC	CASSLAGTGGLGGANVLTF
.	TRBJ1-5	13	.	TRBV27	TGTGCCAGCAGTTTATCCCGTAATCAGCCCCAGCATTTT	CASSLSRNQPQHF
.	TRBJ1-6	13	.	TRBV7-3	TGTGCCAGCAGCCTCGGCAGGGGATCACCCCTCCACTTT	CASSLGRGSPLHF
.	TRBJ1-1	13	.	TRBV2	TGTGCCAGCTCCGACACAACCAACACTGAAGCTTTCTTT	CASSDTTNTEAFF
TRBD1	TRBJ1-2	16	.	TRBV5-8	TGTGCCAGCAGCTTGGCACCCCTCACAGGGGTCTATGGCTACACCTTC	CASSLAPLTGVYGYTF
TRBD1	TRBJ2-1	15	.	TRBV10-3	TGTGCCATCAGTGATACGGACAGGTGGAACAATGAGCAGTTCTTC	CAISDTDRWNNEQFF
TRBD1	TRBJ1-5	14	.	TRBV6-5	TGTGCCAGCAGTACCGGGGACAGGCATCAGCCCCAGCATTTT	CASSTGDRHQPQHF
.	TRBJ1-3	15	.	TRBV11-1	TGTGCCAGCAGCATTTCCAGGGGTGCCGGAAACACCATATATTTT	CASSISRGAGNTIYF
TRBD1	TRBJ2-7	15	.	TRBV10-3	TGTGCCATCAGTGAGCTCGGGACAGGGGTGGTGGAGCAGTACTTC	CAISELGTGVVEQYF
TRBD1	TRBJ1-1	16	.	TRBV7-6	TGTGCCAGCAGCTTATCAGGGACAGGGGCGAACACTGAAGCTTTCTTT	CASSLSGTGANTEAFF
.	TRBJ1-5	15	.	TRBV19	TGTGCCAGTAGCCCCCGGGACACAGTCAATCAGCCCCAGCATTTT	CASSPRDTVNQPQHF
TRBD2	TRBJ2-3	16	.	TRBV7-2	TGTGCCAGCAGCCTTCGTTTACTAGCGGGGGGAGATACGCAGTATTTT	CASSLRLLAGGDTQYF
.	TRBJ1-3	18	.	TRBV11-2	TGTGCCAGCAGCTTACTACGTTCTGTTATTAACTCTGGAAACACCATATATTTT	CASSLLRSVINSGNTIYF
TRBD2	TRBJ2-3	14	.	TRBV6-4	TGTGCCAGCCGACTAGCGGGGGATGCAGATACGCAGTATTTT	CASRLAGDADTQYF
TRBD1	TRBJ2-2	15	once	TRBV6-5	TGTGCCAGCAGATTGGACAGGGGTTCAACCGGGGAGCTGTTTTTT	CASRLDRGSTGELFF
TRBD2	TRBJ2-3	15	.	TRBV6-5	TGTGCCAGCAGTTACTCGGGGGGGGAGACAGATACGCAGTATTTT	CASSYSGGETDTQYF
TRBD2	TRBJ2-5	14	.	TRBV5-1	TGCGCCAGCAGACGGGAGGCGCAGGCCGAGACCCAGTACTTC	CASRREAQAETQYF
TRBD1	TRBJ1-2	14	.	TRBV19	TGTGCCAGTAGTATAGGGGGACAGGTCTATGGCTACACCTTC	CASSIGGQVYGYTF
.	TRBJ2-3	15	once	TRBV4-1	TGCGCCAGCAGCCAGATCGCCACTAGCACAGATACGCAGTATTTT	CASSQIATSTDTQYF
TRBD1	TRBJ1-1	14	.	TRBV5-6	TGTGCCAGCAGCTTGGCAGGGGGCGGCACTGAAGCTTTCTTT	CASSLAGGGTEAFF
.	TRBJ1-2	13	.	TRBV25-1	TGTGCCAGCAGTGAATCGGACTTAAGTGGCTACACCTTC	CASSESDLSGYTF